This T cell receptor (beta chain) was retrieved from a study of blood T cell repertoires in COVID-19. As for the study in general: Donors in the United States, Italy and Spain gave samples during acute or convalescent COVID-19.

From germline, CDR1 is LGHDT and CDR2 YNNKEL (reference sequence). The CDR3 has 15 residues. Trimming shortened V by 0 bases and J by 9 bases, and 14 bases separated the two germline ends. Some clones are missing from TCRdb's copy, which holds only in-frame ones; the method was immunoSEQ multiplex PCR. The sample contains approximately 170,000 clones, 70% to 90% of which appear only once. Participants spanned ages about 18 to 90 years and resided in about 25 US areas. Participants had their cohort set by participant-reported clinical history. This clone was detected a few times. This TCR was recovered from a man aged 35 to 55 who had recovered from COVID-19. The chain uses TRBV3-1 (or the pseudogene TRBV3-2) and TRBJ2-2; D not certain. What was sequenced was PBMCs or T cells enriched from blood (not recorded which). Written as DNA, the CDR3 is TGTGCCAGCAGCCAAGATCCTTCGGGTTACCGGGAGCTGTTTTTT. It translates to CASSQDPSGYRELFF.